A selection of T cell receptor beta chains follows, all from one sample in a study of Ad26.COV2.S vaccination and SARS-CoV-2 variants. Only in-frame clones appear in the TCRdb table, and some are missing; sequencing was by immunoSEQ multiplex PCR. The sample includes more than 300,000 clones, around 81% of them seen just once. The sample here was peripheral blood, taken in a trial of Ad26.COV2.S vaccine versus placebo. The receptors here all came from a person between 18 and 59 years old who received the Ad26.COV2.S COVID-19 vaccine or a placebo. Both conserved end residues are part of each CDR3. Each record gives: V gene, clone size, J gene, D gene, CDR3 DNA, CDR3 protein. A D gene is named only where the DNA matches it firmly. Clone size is stated in some rows and not others, as once, few, many or a class when expanded.

TRBV18	NA	TRBJ1-2	NA	TGTGCCAGCTCACCGGACCTTCAGGGATTAGATGGCTACACCTTC	CASSPDLQGLDGYTF
TRBV6-4	NA	TRBJ1-1	NA	TGTGCCAGCAGCGCTGAAGGGGGGACTGAAGCTTTCTTT	CASSAEGGTEAFF
TRBV28	NA	TRBJ1-2	NA	TGTGCCAGCAGTTTGGGGCATACTTACACCTTC	CASSLGHTYTF
TRBV10-2	once	TRBJ1-2	NA	TGCGCCAGCAGTGAGTCGGGGAGCTATGGCTACACCTTC	CASSESGSYGYTF
TRBV6-5	NA	TRBJ1-1	NA	TGTGCCAGCAGTTACTCGTGGAGCACTGAAGCTTTCTTT	CASSYSWSTEAFF
TRBV5-6	NA	TRBJ1-3	NA	TGTGCCAGCAGCTTGGCCACGGGGACTGGAAACACCATATATTTT	CASSLATGTGNTIYF
TRBV6-2/TRBV6-3	NA	TRBJ2-7	NA	TGTGCCAGCAGTTACACCAGCTACGAGCAGTACTTC	CASSYTSYEQYF
TRBV2	NA	TRBJ1-4	NA	TGTGCCAGCAGTGGCCTGCGAGGCCAGGGAAGGTCTAATGAAAAACTGTTTTTT	CASSGLRGQGRSNEKLFF
TRBV3-1/TRBV3-2	NA	TRBJ2-7	TRBD1	TGTGCCAGCAGCCCTGGGACAGCTACCTACGAGCAGTACTTC	CASSPGTATYEQYF
TRBV24-1	few	TRBJ2-2	TRBD1	TGTGCCACCAGTGATCAACAGGGGGGTCTTGCCGGGGAGCTGTTTTTT	CATSDQQGGLAGELFF
TRBV6-5	once	TRBJ1-5	NA	TGTGCCAGCAGGGGCTATGGGGCAGCCAATCAGCCCCAGCATTTT	CASRGYGAANQPQHF
TRBV18	NA	TRBJ1-6	TRBD1	TGTGCCAGCTCTCCTACAACGAGCCGGGACAGGGTTAATTCACCCCTCCACTTT	CASSPTTSRDRVNSPLHF
TRBV4-1	NA	TRBJ2-7	TRBD1	TGCGCCAGCAGCCAAGTCGTAGCCAGGGACAGCGACGAGCAGTACTTC	CASSQVVARDSDEQYF
TRBV19	NA	TRBJ1-1	TRBD1	TGTGCCAGTAGTATTCCGGACAGGGATGCTTTCTTT	CASSIPDRDAFF
TRBV7-6	NA	TRBJ1-2	NA	TGTGCCAGCAGCTTAGGGGGGCGGGATGGCTACACCTTC	CASSLGGRDGYTF
TRBV27	NA	TRBJ2-7	NA	TGTGCCAGCAGTTTATCACGGGACTCCTACGAGCAGTACTTC	CASSLSRDSYEQYF